This T cell receptor (beta chain) was recorded in a study of blood T cell repertoires in COVID-19 (TCRdb year 2020). In the study overall: Collaborator samples came from the United States, Italy and Spain and covered acute and convalescent phases of COVID-19. The samples were drawn from two sources: the first 160 participants of the ongoing ImmuneRACE study, and 1,254 subjects contributed by 6 global collaborators. The repertoires were made available in a free public database intended to serve as a resource for research on the immune response to SARS-CoV-2. The material from the prospective study consisted of cDNA or gDNA derived from T cells, B-cell-depleted T cells, or PBMCs. Subjects who had been exposed to COVID-19, were actively infected with it, or had recovered from it provided the deeply sampled blood TCRbeta repertoires that made up the dataset. HLA class I and class II types, where available, came from metadata supplied by the sample provider rather than from assay-based typing. The sample metadata nearly always contained a de-identified subject ID, COVID-19 status, age in years and sex. General findings and caveats noted by the study authors: How much clinical and demographic metadata was included differed by source and by participant, and the metadata was provided uncurated.

Concerning this clone: Its target antigen remains unknown. Base qualities are not provided; no much larger clone lies one nucleotide away.

The collaborating institutions used their own protocols to collect whole blood in K2EDTA tubes. For TCRbeta analysis, collaborator samples were shipped as frozen whole blood, as isolated PBMCs, or as DNA extracted from either sample type. The germline V gene specifies MDHEN as CDR1 and SYDVKM as CDR2. From the cysteine up to the phenylalanine, the CDR3 has a length of 13 residues. Only the CDR3 region is kept as DNA, spanning 39 bases read in frame from base 1. Between the V and J ends, shortened by 6 bases and 3 bases respectively, the junction contains 11 bases. The immunoSEQ Assay, a bias-controlled multiplex PCR, was used to amplify TCRbeta CDR3 regions from genomic DNA. In the source study's methods: The number of nucleated cells in each sample was estimated from the amplification of reference gene primers within the assay. Sequence reads were collapsed and filtered to measure the absolute abundance of every unique TCRbeta CDR3 rearrangement. For each sample, productive Simpson clonality was calculated by taking the square root of Simpson's diversity index across productive rearrangements. In its TCRdb copy, this immuneACCESS table keeps in-frame sequences only and misses some clones. Where compared with another copy, unresolved V genes explain less than half of these, and the others have no known cause. V and J calls and clone size are copied from that table; D and trimming were computed from the DNA. The sample yields 200,000 to 250,000 clones; under 90% were counted once. Jointly, the top ten make up roughly 21% of the sample.

The receptor chain draws on TRBV28 and TRBJ1-2; confidence is insufficient to name the D gene. The source material was peripheral blood. This clonotype was sampled from a man aged 25 to 40 with active or convalescent COVID-19. The base sequence is TGTGCCAGCAGGCCAACCAGTTACTATGGCTACACCTTC. Translated, it gives CASRPTSYYGYTF.